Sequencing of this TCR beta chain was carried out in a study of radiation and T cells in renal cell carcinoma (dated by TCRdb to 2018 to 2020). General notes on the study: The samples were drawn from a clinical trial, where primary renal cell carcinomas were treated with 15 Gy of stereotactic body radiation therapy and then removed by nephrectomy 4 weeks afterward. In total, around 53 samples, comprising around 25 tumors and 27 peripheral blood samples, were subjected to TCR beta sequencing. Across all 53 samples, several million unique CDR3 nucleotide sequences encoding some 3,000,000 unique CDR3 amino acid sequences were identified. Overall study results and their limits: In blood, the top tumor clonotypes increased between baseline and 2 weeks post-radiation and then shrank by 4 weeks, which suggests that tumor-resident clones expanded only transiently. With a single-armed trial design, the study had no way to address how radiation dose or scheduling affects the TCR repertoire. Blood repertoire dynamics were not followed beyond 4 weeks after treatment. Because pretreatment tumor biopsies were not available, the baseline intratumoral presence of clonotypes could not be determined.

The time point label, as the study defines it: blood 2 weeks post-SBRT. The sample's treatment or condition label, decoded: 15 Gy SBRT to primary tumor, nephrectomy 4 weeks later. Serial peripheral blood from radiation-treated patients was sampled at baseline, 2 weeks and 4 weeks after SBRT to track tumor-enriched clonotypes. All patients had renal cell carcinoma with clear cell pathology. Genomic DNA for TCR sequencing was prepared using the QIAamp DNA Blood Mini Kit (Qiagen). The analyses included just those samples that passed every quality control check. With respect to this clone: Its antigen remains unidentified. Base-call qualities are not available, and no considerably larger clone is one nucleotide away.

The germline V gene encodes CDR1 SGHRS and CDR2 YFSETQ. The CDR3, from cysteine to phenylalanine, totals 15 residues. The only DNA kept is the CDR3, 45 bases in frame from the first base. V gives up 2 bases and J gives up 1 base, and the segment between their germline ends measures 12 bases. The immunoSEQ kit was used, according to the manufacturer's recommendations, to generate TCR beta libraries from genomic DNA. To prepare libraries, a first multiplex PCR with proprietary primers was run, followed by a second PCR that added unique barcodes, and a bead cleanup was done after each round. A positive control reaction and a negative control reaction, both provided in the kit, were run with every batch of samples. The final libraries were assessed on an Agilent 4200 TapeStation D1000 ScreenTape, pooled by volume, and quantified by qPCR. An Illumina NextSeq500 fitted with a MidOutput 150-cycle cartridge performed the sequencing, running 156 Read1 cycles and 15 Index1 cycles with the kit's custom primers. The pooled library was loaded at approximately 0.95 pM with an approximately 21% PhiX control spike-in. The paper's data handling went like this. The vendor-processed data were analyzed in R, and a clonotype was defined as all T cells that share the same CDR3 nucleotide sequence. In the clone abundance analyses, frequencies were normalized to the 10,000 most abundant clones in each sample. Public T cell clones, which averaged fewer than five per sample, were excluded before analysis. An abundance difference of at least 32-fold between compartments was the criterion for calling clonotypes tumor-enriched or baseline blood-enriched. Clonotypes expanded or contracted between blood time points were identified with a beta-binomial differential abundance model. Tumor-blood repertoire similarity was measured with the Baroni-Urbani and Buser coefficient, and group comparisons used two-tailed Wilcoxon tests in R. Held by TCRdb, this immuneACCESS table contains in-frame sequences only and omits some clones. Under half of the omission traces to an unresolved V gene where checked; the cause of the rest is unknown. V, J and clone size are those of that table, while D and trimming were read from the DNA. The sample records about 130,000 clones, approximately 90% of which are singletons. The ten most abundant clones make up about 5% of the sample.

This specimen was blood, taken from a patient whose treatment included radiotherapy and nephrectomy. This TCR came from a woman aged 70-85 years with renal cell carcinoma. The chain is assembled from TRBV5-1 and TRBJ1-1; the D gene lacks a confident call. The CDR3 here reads CASSLFGGGNTEAFF. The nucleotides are TGCGCCAGCAGCTTATTTGGAGGAGGGAACACTGAAGCTTTCTTT.